This T cell receptor (beta chain) was observed in a study of cytomegalovirus exposure and HLA in healthy donors. Whole-study findings and limits: Association of roughly 17,000 TCR beta sequences with HLA alleles was found at 0.05 false discovery rate in a later analysis. Common viral pathogens were later found to be apparently linked to several of the most significant clusters.

In the PCR, 60 Vbeta and 13 Jbeta primers were used. Generated by immunoSEQ multiplex PCR, the TCRdb table keeps only in-frame clones and is missing some. The sample carries about 130,000 clones, 84% recorded once. The germline CDR1 and CDR2 sequences are SNHLY and FYNNEI. With 5 bases clipped from V and 7 bases from J, the junction kept 23 bases outside the gene matches. CDR3 length: 19 residues. For this clone: What it binds is unknown.

This sequence was found in a man between 45 and 60 years old in good health and CMV-seronegative. The chain uses TRBV2 and TRBJ1-5; 7 bases fit TRBD1. Sequences were obtained from PBMCs. CDR3 residues: CASSQSGQPRGDKGQPQHF. In DNA, the CDR3 is TGTGCCAGCAGTCAATCGGGACAGCCTCGAGGGGACAAAGGACAGCCCCAGCATTTT.